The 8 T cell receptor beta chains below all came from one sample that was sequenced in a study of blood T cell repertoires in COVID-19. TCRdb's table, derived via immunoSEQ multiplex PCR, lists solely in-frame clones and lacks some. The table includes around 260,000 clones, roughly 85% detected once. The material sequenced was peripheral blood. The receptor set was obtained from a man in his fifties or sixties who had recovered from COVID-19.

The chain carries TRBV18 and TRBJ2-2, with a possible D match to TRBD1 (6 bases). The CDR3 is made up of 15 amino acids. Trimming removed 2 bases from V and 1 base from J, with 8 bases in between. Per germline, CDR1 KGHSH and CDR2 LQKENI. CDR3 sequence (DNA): TGTGCCAGCTCACCAGTGACAGGGAACACCGGGGAGCTGTTTTTT. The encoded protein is CASSPVTGNTGELFF.

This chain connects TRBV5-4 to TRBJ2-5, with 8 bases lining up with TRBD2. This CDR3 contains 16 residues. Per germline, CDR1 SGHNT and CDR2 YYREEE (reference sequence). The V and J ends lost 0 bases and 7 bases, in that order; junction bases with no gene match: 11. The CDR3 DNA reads TGTGCCAGCAGCTTGGACGGGGCGAGCGGGAGTAGGACCCAGTACTTC. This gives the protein CASSLDGASGSRTQYF.

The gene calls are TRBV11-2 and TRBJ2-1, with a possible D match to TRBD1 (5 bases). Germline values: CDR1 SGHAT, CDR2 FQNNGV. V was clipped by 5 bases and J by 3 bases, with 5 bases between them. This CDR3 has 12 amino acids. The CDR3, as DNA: TGTGCCAGCAGCAGGGGCTACAATGAGCAGTTCTTC. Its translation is CASSRGYNEQFF.

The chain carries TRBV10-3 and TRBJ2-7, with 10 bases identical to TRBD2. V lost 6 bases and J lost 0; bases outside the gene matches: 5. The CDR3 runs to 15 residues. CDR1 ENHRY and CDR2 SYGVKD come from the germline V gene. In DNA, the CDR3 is TGTGCCATCAGAGGACTAGCGGAATTCTCCTACGAGCAGTACTTC. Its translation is CAIRGLAEFSYEQYF.

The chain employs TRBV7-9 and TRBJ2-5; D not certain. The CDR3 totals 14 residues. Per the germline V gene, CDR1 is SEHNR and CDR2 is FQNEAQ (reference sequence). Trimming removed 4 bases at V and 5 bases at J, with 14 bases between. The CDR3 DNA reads TGTGCCAGCAGCTCGTCGACTCCAACGGAGACCCAGTACTTC. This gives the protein CASSSSTPTETQYF.

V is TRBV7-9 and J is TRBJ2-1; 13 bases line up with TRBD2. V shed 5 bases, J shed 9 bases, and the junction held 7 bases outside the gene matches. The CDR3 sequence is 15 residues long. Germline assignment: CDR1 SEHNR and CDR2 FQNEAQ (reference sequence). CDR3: CASSLGTSGVGEQFF. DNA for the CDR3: TGTGCCAGCAGCCTCGGGACTAGCGGGGTCGGTGAGCAGTTCTTC.

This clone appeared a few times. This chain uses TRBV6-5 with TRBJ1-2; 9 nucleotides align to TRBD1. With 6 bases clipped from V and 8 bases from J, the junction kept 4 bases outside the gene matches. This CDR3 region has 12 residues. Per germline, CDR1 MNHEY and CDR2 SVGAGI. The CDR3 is CASSRDRVGYTF. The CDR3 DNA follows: TGTGCCAGCAGCCGGGACAGGGTCGGCTACACCTTC.

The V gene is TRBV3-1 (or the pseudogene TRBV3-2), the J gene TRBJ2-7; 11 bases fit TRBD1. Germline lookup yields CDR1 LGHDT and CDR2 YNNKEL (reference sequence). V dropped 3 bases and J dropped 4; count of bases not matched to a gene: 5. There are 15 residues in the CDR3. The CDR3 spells CASSQGDRGIYEQYF. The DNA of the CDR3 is TGTGCCAGCAGCCAGGGGGACAGGGGGATTTACGAGCAGTACTTC.